This T cell receptor beta chain came from a study of chemoradiotherapy in HPV16-positive cancers. Overall study context: Functional T-cell assays on two HPV16-positive patients' cells defined candidate HPV-specific clones and common TCR motifs.

The assay was immunoSEQ multiplex PCR, and TCRdb's table has in-frame clones only and misses some. The top ten hold about 15% of the sample, which has 990 or so clones, roughly 70% seen once. General study results and limits: Candidate HPV-specific clones and E7-related TCR motifs grew in tumor during treatment. In HPV16-positive patients, HPV-responsive T-cell expansion tracked better recurrence-free survival.

V lost 2 bases and J 0 bases, leaving 11 bases between the germline ends. CDR3 size: 16 residues. Germline loops: CDR1 MDHEN, CDR2 SYDVKM. Comment on this clone: The antigen is undetermined.

This receptor was identified in a human donor with HPV-associated anogenital cancer. The V call is TRBV28, the J call TRBJ2-4; D uncertain. The sequencing used tumor tissue, collected from a patient who underwent chemoradiotherapy. For the CDR3, the DNA is TGTGCCAGCAGTTTAAGGCCGACCCTAGCCAAAAACATTCAGTACTTC. Translating it yields CASSLRPTLAKNIQYF.